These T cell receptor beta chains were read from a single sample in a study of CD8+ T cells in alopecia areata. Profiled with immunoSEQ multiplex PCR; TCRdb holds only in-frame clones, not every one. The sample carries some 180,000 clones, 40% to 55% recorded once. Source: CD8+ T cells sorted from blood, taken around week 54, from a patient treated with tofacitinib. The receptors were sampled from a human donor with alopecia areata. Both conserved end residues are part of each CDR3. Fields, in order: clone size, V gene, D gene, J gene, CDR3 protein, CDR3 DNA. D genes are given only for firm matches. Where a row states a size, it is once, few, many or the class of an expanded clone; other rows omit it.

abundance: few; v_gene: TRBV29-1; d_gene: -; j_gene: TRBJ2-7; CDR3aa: CSVAGDGSSYEQYF; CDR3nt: TGCAGCGTTGCCGGGGACGGTAGCTCCTACGAGCAGTACTTC
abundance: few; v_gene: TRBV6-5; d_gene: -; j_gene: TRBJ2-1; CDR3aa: CASSGPEVEQFF; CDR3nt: TGTGCCAGCAGTGGGCCGGAGGTTGAGCAGTTCTTC
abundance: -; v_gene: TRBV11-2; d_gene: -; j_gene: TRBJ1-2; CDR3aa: CASVNLLNYGYTF; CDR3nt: TGTGCCAGCGTGAATCTCCTTAACTATGGCTACACCTTC
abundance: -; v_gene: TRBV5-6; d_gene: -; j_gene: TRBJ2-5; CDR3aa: CASSRMTAQETQYF; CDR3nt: TGTGCCAGCAGCCGAATGACCGCGCAAGAGACCCAGTACTTC
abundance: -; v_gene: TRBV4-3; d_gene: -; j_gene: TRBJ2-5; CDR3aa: CASSRLWANLETQYF; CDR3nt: TGCGCCAGCAGCCGACTATGGGCCAATCTAGAGACCCAGTACTTC
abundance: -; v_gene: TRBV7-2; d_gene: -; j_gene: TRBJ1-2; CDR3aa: CASSAYLTRIGNYGYTF; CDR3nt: TGTGCCAGCAGCGCCTACCTCACTCGGATTGGCAACTATGGCTACACCTTC
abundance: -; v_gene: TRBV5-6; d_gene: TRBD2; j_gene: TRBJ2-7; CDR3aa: CASSTTSGVGEQYF; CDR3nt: TGTGCCAGCAGCACGACTAGCGGGGTTGGCGAGCAGTACTTC
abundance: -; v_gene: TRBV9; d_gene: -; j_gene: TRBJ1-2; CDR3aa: CASSVALGPGYGYTF; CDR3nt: TGTGCCAGCAGCGTAGCTTTGGGGCCTGGCTATGGCTACACCTTC
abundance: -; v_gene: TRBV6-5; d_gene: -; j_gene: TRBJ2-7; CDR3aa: CASSYSEGWGQYF; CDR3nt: TGTGCCAGCAGCTACTCGGAGGGTTGGGGGCAGTACTTC
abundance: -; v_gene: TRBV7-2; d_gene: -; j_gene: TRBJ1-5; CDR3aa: CASSPGQEWQPQHF; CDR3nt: TGTGCCAGCAGTCCGGGACAAGAGTGGCAGCCCCAGCATTTT
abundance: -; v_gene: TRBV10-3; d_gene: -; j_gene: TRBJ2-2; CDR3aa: CAINKGTHTGELFF; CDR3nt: TGTGCCATCAACAAGGGGACTCACACCGGGGAGCTGTTTTTT
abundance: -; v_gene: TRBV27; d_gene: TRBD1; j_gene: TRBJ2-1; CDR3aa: CASSLDRGGEQFF; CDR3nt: TGTGCCAGCAGTTTAGACAGGGGAGGTGAGCAGTTCTTC
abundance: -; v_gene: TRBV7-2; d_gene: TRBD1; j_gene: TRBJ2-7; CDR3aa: CASSPQGARTIYEQYF; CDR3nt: TGTGCCAGCAGTCCTCAGGGGGCGCGGACGATCTACGAGCAGTACTTC
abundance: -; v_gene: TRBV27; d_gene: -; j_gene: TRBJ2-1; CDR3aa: CASSFGGSEQFF; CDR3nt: TGTGCCAGCAGTTTTGGGGGTAGCGAGCAGTTCTTC
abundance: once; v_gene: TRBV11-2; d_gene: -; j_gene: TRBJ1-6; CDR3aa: CASSLQGEGNSPLHF; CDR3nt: TGTGCCAGCAGCTTACAGGGTGAGGGTAATTCACCCCTCCACTTT
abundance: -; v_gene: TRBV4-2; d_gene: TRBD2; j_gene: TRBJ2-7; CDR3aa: CASSQTLAGGDEQYF; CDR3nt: TGTGCCAGCAGCCAGACCCTAGCGGGGGGGGACGAGCAGTACTTC
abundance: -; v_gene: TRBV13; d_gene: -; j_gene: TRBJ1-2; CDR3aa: CASSQGEEDLYGRGYTF; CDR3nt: TGTGCCAGCAGCCAAGGTGAGGAGGACCTTTATGGCCGGGGCTACACCTTC
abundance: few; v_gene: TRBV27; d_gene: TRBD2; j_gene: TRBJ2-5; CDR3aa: CASHTSGEPQETQYF; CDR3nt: TGTGCCAGCCACACTAGCGGGGAGCCTCAAGAGACCCAGTACTTC
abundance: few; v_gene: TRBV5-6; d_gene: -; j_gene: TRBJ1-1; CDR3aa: CASSHDRNTEAFF; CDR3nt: TGTGCCAGCAGCCACGACAGGAACACTGAAGCTTTCTTT
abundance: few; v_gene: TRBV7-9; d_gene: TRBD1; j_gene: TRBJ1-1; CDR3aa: CASSWGVGGGKTEAFF; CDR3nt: TGTGCCAGCAGCTGGGGCGTTGGAGGGGGCAAAACTGAAGCTTTCTTT
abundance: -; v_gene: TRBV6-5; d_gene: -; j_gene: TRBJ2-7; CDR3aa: CASSYLGGEQYF; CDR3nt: TGTGCCAGCAGTTACCTAGGGGGGGAGCAGTACTTC
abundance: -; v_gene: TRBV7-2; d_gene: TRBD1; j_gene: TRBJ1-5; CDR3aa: CASSSDRDQPQHF; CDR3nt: TGTGCCAGCAGCTCGGACAGGGATCAGCCCCAGCATTTT
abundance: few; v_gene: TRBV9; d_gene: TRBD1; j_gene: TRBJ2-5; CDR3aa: CASSPWTGEETQYF; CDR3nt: TGTGCCAGCAGCCCTTGGACAGGGGAGGAGACCCAGTACTTC
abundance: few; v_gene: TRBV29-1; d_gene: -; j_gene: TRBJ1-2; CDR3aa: CSVDLRSGISGYTF; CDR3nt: TGCAGCGTTGACCTTCGGAGTGGGATCTCCGGCTACACCTTC
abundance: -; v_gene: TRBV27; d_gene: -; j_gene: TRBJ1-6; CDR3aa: CASSGWISYENSPLHF; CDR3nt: TGTGCCAGCAGTGGCTGGATATCCTACGAGAATTCACCCCTCCACTTT
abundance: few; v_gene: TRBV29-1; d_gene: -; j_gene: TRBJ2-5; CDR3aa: CSVDGGLGQETQYF; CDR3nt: TGCAGCGTTGACGGGGGACTGGGACAAGAGACCCAGTACTTC
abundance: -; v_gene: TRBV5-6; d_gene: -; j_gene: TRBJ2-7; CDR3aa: CASSWGDSYEQYF; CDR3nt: TGTGCCAGCAGCTGGGGGGACTCCTACGAGCAGTACTTC
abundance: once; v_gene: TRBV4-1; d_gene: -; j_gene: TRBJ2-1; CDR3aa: CASSLQHNEQFF; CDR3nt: TGCGCCAGCAGCCTGCAGCACAATGAGCAGTTCTTC
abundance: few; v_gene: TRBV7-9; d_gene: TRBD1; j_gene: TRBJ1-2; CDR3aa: CASSLIRRGLSYGYTF; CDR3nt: TGTGCCAGCAGCTTAATCCGAAGGGGGCTTAGCTATGGCTACACCTTC
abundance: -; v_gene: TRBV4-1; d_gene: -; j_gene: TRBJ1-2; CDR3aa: CASSHDWIQGYTF; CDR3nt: TGCGCCAGCAGCCATGATTGGATACAAGGCTACACCTTC
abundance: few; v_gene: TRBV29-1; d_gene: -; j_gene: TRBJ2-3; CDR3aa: CSVVGDTQYF; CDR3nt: TGCAGCGTTGTGGGGGATACGCAGTATTTT
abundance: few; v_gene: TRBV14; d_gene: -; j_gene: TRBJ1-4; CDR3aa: CASSQVHGEKLFF; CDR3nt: TGTGCCAGCAGCCAAGTCCATGGTGAAAAACTGTTTTTT
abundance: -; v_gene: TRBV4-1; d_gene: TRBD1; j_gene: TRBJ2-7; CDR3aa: CASSRTSGLRTGEQYF; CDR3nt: TGCGCCAGCAGTCGAACCTCAGGGCTGCGGACAGGCGAGCAGTACTTC
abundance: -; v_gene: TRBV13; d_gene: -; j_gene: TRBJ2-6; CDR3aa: CASSSTVAPSGANVLTF; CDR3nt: TGTGCCAGCAGCTCAACAGTAGCCCCATCTGGGGCCAACGTCCTGACTTTC
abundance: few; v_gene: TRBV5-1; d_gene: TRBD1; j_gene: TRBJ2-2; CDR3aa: CASRRDRVTGELFF; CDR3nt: TGCGCCAGCAGGAGGGACAGGGTCACCGGGGAGCTGTTTTTT
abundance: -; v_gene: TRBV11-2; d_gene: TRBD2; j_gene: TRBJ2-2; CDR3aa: CASSPWTSGGAIAGELFF; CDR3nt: TGTGCCAGCAGCCCCTGGACTAGCGGGGGGGCTATCGCCGGGGAGCTGTTTTTT
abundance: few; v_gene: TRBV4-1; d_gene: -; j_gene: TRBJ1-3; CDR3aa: CASSQDYGRTTIYF; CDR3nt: TGCGCCAGCAGCCAAGATTACGGGAGAACCACCATATATTTT
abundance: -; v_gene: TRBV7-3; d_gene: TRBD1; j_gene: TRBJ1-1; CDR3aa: CASSSTGGADEAFF; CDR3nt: TGTGCCAGCAGCTCGACAGGGGGCGCGGATGAAGCTTTCTTT
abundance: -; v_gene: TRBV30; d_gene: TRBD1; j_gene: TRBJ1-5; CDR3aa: CAWSPQGEQPQHF; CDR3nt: TGTGCCTGGAGTCCTCAGGGGGAACAGCCCCAGCATTTT
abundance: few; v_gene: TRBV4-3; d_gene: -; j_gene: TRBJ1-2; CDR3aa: CASSPGRTGVHGYTF; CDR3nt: TGCGCCAGCAGCCCCGGGAGGACGGGGGTACATGGCTACACCTTC
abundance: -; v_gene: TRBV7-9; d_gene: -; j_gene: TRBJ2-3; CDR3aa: CASSSKGADTQYF; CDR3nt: TGTGCCAGCAGCTCGAAGGGGGCAGATACGCAGTATTTT
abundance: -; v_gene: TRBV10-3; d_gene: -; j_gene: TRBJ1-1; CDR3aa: CAISESRSLQGAEAFF; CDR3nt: TGTGCCATCAGTGAGTCGAGGTCCCTACAGGGCGCTGAAGCTTTCTTT
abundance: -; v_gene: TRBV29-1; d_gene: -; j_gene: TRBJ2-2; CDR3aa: CSVLGAGELTNTGELFF; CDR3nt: TGCAGCGTCCTCGGGGCTGGGGAACTAACGAACACCGGGGAGCTGTTTTTT
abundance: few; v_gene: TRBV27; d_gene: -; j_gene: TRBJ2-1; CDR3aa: CASTEGSSYNEQFF; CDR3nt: TGTGCCAGCACCGAGGGGAGCTCCTACAATGAGCAGTTCTTC
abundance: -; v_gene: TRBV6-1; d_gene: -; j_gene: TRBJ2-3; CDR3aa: CASRRSMTDTQYF; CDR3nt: TGTGCCAGCAGGCGTTCCATGACAGATACGCAGTATTTT
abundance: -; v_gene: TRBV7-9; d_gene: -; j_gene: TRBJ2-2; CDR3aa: CASSLATGPTGELFF; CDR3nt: TGTGCCAGCAGCTTAGCGACAGGACCCACCGGGGAGCTGTTTTTT
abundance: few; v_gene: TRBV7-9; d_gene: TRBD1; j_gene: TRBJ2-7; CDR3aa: CASSARDRAYEQYF; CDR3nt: TGTGCCAGCAGCGCCCGGGACAGGGCCTACGAGCAGTACTTC
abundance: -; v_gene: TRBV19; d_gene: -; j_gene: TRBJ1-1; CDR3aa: CASRSGTEAFF; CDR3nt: TGTGCCAGTAGGTCGGGCACTGAAGCTTTCTTT
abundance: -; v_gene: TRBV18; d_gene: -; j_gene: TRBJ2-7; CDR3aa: CASSPPASYEQYF; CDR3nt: TGTGCCAGCTCACCACCGGCGTCCTACGAGCAGTACTTC
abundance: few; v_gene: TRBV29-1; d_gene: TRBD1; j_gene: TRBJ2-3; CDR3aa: CSGATGVLDTQYF; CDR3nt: TGCAGCGGGGCGACAGGGGTTTTAGATACGCAGTATTTT
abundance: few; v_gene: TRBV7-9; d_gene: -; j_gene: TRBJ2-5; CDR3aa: CASSRQETQYF; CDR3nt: TGTGCCAGCAGTAGACAAGAGACCCAGTACTTC
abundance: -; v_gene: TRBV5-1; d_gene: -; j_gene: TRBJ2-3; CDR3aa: CASSLQQTSDTQYF; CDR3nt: TGCGCCAGCAGCCTACAGCAGACATCAGATACGCAGTATTTT
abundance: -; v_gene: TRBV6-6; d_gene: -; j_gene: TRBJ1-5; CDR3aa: CASSYLNNQPQHF; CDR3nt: TGTGCCAGCAGTTACCTAAATAATCAGCCCCAGCATTTT
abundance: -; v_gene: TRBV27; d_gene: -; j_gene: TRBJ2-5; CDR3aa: CASSPHEAEQETQYF; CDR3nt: TGTGCCAGCAGTCCCCATGAGGCAGAGCAAGAGACCCAGTACTTC
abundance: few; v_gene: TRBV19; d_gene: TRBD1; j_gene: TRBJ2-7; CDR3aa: CASSTWDSSYEQYF; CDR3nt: TGTGCCAGTAGTACTTGGGACAGCTCCTACGAGCAGTACTTC
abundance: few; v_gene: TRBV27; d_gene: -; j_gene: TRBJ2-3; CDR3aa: CASSLSGGPNTQYF; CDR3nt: TGTGCCAGCAGTTTATCGGGGGGGCCAAATACGCAGTATTTT
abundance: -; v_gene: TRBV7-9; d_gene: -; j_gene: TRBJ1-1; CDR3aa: CASSLGATVNTEAFF; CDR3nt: TGTGCCAGCAGCTTAGGGGCGACTGTGAACACTGAAGCTTTCTTT
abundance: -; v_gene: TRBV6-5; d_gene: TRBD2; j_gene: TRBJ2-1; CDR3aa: CASSWGLAGYNEQFF; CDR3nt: TGTGCCAGCAGTTGGGGGCTAGCGGGATACAATGAGCAGTTCTTC
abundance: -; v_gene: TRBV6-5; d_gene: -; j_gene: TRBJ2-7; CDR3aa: CASSYSEGSEQYF; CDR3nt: TGTGCCAGCAGTTACTCAGAGGGTAGCGAGCAGTACTTC
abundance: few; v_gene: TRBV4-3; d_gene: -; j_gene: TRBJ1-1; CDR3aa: CASSQDGTEAFF; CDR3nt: TGCGCCAGCAGCCAAGATGGGACTGAAGCTTTCTTT